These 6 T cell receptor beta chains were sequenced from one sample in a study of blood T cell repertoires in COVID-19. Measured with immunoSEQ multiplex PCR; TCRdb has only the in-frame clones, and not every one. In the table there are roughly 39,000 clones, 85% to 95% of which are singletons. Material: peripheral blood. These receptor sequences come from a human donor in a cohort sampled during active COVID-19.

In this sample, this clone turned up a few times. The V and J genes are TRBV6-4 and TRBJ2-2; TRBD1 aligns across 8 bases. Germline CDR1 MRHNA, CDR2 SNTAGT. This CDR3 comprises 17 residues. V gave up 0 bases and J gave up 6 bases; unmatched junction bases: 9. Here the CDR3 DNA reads TGTGCCAGCAGTGACTCAGGCGGACAGGGACCCCCCGGGGAGCTGTTTTTT. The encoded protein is CASSDSGGQGPPGELFF.

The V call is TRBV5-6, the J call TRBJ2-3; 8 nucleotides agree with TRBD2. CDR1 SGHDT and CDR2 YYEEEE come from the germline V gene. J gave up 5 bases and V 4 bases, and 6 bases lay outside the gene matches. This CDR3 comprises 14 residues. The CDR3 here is CASSKGTRVDTQYF. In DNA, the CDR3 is TGTGCCAGCAGCAAGGGGACTAGGGTAGATACGCAGTATTTT.

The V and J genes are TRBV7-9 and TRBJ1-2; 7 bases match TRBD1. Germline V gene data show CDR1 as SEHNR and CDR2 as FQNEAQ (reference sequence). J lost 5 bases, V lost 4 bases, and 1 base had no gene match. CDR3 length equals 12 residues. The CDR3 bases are TGTGCCAGCAGCTCAGGGGGATATGGCTACACCTTC. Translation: CASSSGGYGYTF.

CDR3 bases: TGTGCCAGCAGCTTATTCAGCGGCCGGGCCTACGAGCAGTACTTC. It specifies CASSLFSGRAYEQYF. V and J are TRBV7-9 and TRBJ2-7; D is possibly TRBD2 (5 bases). This CDR3 has 15 amino acids. Germline V gives CDR1 SEHNR, CDR2 FQNEAQ (reference sequence). Trimming took 2 bases from V and 2 from J, leaving 13 bases between them.

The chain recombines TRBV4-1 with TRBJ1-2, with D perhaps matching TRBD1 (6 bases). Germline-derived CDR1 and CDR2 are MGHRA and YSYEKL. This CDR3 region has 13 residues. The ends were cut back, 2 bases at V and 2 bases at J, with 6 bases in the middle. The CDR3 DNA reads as TGCGCCAGCAGCCAAACAGGGAACTATGGCTACACCTTC. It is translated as CASSQTGNYGYTF.

The chain's CDR3 is CASSSLGTGSYEQYF. The CDR3, as DNA: TGTGCCAGCAGTTCCCTCGGGACAGGGTCCTACGAGCAGTACTTC. The gene calls are TRBV6-5 and TRBJ2-7, with 9 positions matching TRBD1. This CDR3 is 15 amino acids long. The germline V gene encodes CDR1 MNHEY and CDR2 SVGAGI. The V gene end was trimmed by 4 bases and the J gene end by 1 base; junction bases not matched to a gene: 5.